This T cell receptor (beta chain) was captured by sequencing in a study of T cells after yellow fever vaccination. Turning to the study itself: Preparing low-cell-number fractions relied on SMART-Seq v4 Ultra Low Input. Study results and caveats: Most primary-vaccination clones recurred post-booster (roughly 96% CD4, about 87% CD8). Abundant bulk-population clonotypes could contaminate the FACS-sorted repertoires.

This clonotype was detected ten times or more. Its target is not known. TCR cDNA was made by 5'RACE template switching, adding a universal primer site and UMIs. A single record per CDR3 protein comes from TCRdb applying MiXCR to the 5' RACE reads. The sample has 500,000 to 650,000 distinct CDR3 sequences, roughly an eighth seen once. V lost 3 bases, J lost 7 bases, and 1 base lay in between. CDR1 MDHEN and CDR2 SYDVKM come from the germline V gene. The CDR3 has 10 residues. The V gene is TRBV28, the J gene TRBJ2-1; D not certain. The TCR originated in a man aged 30 to 39 who received the YFV17D yellow fever vaccine. Material: PBMCs, obtained on the day of the yellow fever booster vaccination. The CDR3, as DNA: TGTGCCAGCAGTTTGAATGAGCAGTTCTTC. It encodes CASSLNEQFF.